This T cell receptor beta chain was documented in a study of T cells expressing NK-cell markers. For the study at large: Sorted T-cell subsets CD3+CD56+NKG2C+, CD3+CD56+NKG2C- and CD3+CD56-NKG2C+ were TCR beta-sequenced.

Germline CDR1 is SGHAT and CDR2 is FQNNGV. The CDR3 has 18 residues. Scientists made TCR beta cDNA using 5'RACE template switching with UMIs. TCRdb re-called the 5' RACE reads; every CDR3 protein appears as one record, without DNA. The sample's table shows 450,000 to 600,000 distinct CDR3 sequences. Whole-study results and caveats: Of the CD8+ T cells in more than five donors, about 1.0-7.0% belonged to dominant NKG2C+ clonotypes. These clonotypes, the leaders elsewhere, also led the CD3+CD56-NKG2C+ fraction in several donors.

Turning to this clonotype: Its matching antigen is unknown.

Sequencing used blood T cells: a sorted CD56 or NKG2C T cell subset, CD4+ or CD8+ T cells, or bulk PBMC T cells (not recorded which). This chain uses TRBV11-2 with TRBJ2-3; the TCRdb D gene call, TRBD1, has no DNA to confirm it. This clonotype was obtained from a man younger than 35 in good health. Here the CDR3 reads CASSLEFQMGTGLDTQYF.